The clone carrying this T cell receptor (beta chain) was observed a few times. Its antigen is not identified. This sample was included in a study of post-analysis software for immune sequencing data. There are 13 residues in the CDR3. Germline CDR1 and CDR2: MNHEY and SVGAGI. J was trimmed by 5 bases and V by 6 bases; bases with no gene match: 5. General study findings and limits: Diversity measured as normalized Chao1 was significantly lower in multiple sclerosis patients than in controls. Elevated frequency relative to controls characterized four or five TRBV segments in patients, TRBV5-6, TRBV5-1 and TRBV20-1 among them.

Tagging with unique molecular identifiers was a feature of the TCR beta cDNA libraries. MiXCR was run by TCRdb on the PCR reads, yielding one entry per CDR3 protein. This sample yields about 540,000 distinct CDR3 sequences, of which around a third are seen a single time; around 6% belongs to the top ten. The receptor was isolated from a girl aged 2 to 17 with multiple sclerosis. V is TRBV6-5 and J is TRBJ2-7, with TRBD1 identical over 9 bases. Sequencing input: blood. The CDR3 DNA reads as TGTGCCAGCAGCCGCGGGACAGGGCACGAGCAGTACTTC. Translated, it gives CASSRGTGHEQYF.